The clone carrying this T cell receptor beta chain was counted once. The authors' processing: Reference gene primer amplification in the assay estimated nucleated cell counts. Data came from immunoSEQ multiplex PCR; TCRdb stores just in-frame clones and leaves some out. V and J calls and clone size follow that table, whereas D and trimming were derived from the DNA. The table has over 75,000 clones, approximately 79% seen once. The sample is drawn from a study of blood T cell repertoires in COVID-19. Overall study context: The origin of the acute and convalescent COVID-19 samples was the United States, Italy and Spain. T cells, B-cell-depleted T cells, or PBMCs supplied cDNA or gDNA.

This CDR3 contains 15 residues. The V and J ends lost 6 bases and 0 bases respectively, with 15 bases between them. Per germline, CDR1 MDHEN and CDR2 SYDVKM. The V and J genes are TRBV28 and TRBJ2-7, with D perhaps matching TRBD2 (6 bases). The sample taken for sequencing was peripheral blood. The sequence was obtained from a man between 65 and 85 years old with acute or convalescent COVID-19. This CDR3 reads CASRPPGSPSYEQYF. CDR3 DNA: TGTGCCAGCAGACCCCCCGGGAGCCCCTCCTACGAGCAGTACTTC. Using reference TRBV28 and TRBJ2-7 for the parts outside the CDR3, the full variable domain is DVKVTQSSRYLVKRTGEKVFLECVQDMDHENMFWYRQDPGLGLRLIYFSYDVKMKEKGDIPEGYSVSREKKERFSLILESASTNQTSMYLCASRPPGSPSYEQYFGPGTRLTVT.